This T cell receptor beta chain was profiled in a study of shared clonotypes between healthy human individuals. Study conclusions and caveats: The small donor group covered limited genetic and exposure diversity.

CD45RO negativity and positive selection for CCR7 defined naive CD8 cells, a population that excluded terminally differentiated effector memory CD45RA+ cells. Libraries were prepared by immunoSEQ multiplex PCR; TCRdb keeps only in-frame clonotypes and omits some of them. This table holds more than 2 million clones, about 93% found once. Germline V gene data show CDR1 as SGHRS and CDR2 as YFSETQ. CDR3 size: 16 residues. V gave up 0 bases and J gave up 6 bases; unmatched junction bases: 4. Of note for this clone: Its antigen remains unknown.

This sequence originates from a man between 18 and 29 years old in good health. Some clones in this sample may be carry-over from other donors' samples. The chain recombines TRBV5-1 with TRBJ2-2; 11 nucleotides match TRBD2. Sequences were obtained from naive CD8+ T cells from PBMCs. The CDR3 region is CASSLELAGVAGELFF. The CDR3 DNA reads TGCGCCAGCAGCTTGGAACTAGCGGGAGTTGCCGGGGAGCTGTTTTTT.